The rows below give T cell receptor beta chains drawn from one sample of a study of shared clonotypes between healthy human individuals. Data came from immunoSEQ multiplex PCR; TCRdb stores just in-frame clones and leaves some out. The sample lists some 2.1 million clones, roughly 96% occurring once. Input material: naive CD4+ T cells sorted from blood. The receptors originated from a man between 18 and 29 years old in good health. CDR3s include the opening cysteine and the closing phenylalanine or tryptophan. The D gene is left open where the match is weak. Clone size is not always given. Where it is, it says once, few, many or a class for expanded clones.

V gene	J gene	D gene	clone size	CDR3 protein	CDR3 DNA
TRBV13	TRBJ2-3	.	.	CASSPSSLDTQYF	TGTGCCAGCAGCCCATCCTCGTTAGATACGCAGTATTTT
TRBV6-1	TRBJ1-2	TRBD1	.	CASSENRGLDGYTF	TGTGCCAGCAGTGAGAACAGGGGGCTGGATGGCTACACCTTC
TRBV10-3	TRBJ2-1	.	.	CAISEPGEQFF	TGTGCCATCAGTGAGCCCGGGGAGCAGTTCTTC
TRBV7-8	TRBJ2-3	.	.	CASSLSSTGHRTDTQYF	TGTGCCAGCAGCTTAAGTTCGACAGGCCATCGCACAGATACGCAGTATTTT
TRBV2	TRBJ2-7	.	once	CATGTRDNSYEQYF	TGTGCCACCGGGACACGGGACAACTCCTACGAGCAGTACTTC
TRBV19	TRBJ1-1	TRBD1	.	CASRWTGMNTEAFF	TGTGCCAGTAGATGGACAGGGATGAACACTGAAGCTTTCTTT
TRBV28	TRBJ2-5	TRBD2	.	CASSLRSGGAGTQYF	TGTGCCAGCAGTTTAAGAAGCGGGGGGGCTGGGACCCAGTACTTC
TRBV28	TRBJ2-7	.	.	CASTGTGPYEQYF	TGTGCCAGCACCGGAACGGGACCCTACGAGCAGTACTTC
TRBV7-2	TRBJ2-5	TRBD1	.	CASSRDRAWETQYF	TGTGCCAGCAGCCGGGACAGGGCTTGGGAGACCCAGTACTTC
TRBV10-1	TRBJ2-5	.	.	CASSSRDTSETQYF	TGCGCCAGTTCATCCCGGGACACTAGCGAGACCCAGTACTTC
TRBV11-2	TRBJ2-7	TRBD2	.	CASSLIPSGTYEQYF	TGTGCCAGCAGCTTAATCCCTAGCGGGACCTACGAGCAGTACTTC
TRBV19	TRBJ2-5	.	.	CASSIGGETQYF	TGTGCCAGTAGTATTGGCGGGGAGACCCAGTACTTC
TRBV2	TRBJ2-3	.	.	CASRSSLAPGTQYF	TGTGCCAGCAGATCCAGTTTAGCCCCCGGGACGCAGTATTTT
TRBV5-1	TRBJ2-3	TRBD1	.	CASSPGQAADTQYF	TGCGCCAGCAGCCCAGGACAGGCGGCAGATACGCAGTATTTT
TRBV30	TRBJ1-5	.	.	CAWSDSLSNQPQHF	TGTGCCTGGAGTGACTCCTTAAGCAATCAGCCCCAGCATTTT
TRBV10-3	TRBJ2-1	TRBD2	.	CAISENQLAGRNEQFF	TGTGCCATCAGTGAGAATCAACTAGCGGGGCGTAATGAGCAGTTCTTC
TRBV7-3	TRBJ2-1	.	.	CASSLRVGSDEQFF	TGTGCCAGCAGCTTAAGGGTCGGGTCAGATGAGCAGTTCTTC
TRBV6-1	TRBJ1-2	TRBD1	.	CAANRDSQLRSGYTF	TGTGCCGCCAACCGGGACAGCCAGTTACGGAGTGGCTACACCTTC
TRBV6-1	TRBJ1-5	.	.	CASSESWGSKSNQPQHF	TGTGCCAGCAGTGAAAGCTGGGGGTCTAAGAGCAATCAGCCCCAGCATTTT
TRBV30	TRBJ1-3	.	.	CAWSVWGAGNTIYF	TGTGCCTGGAGTGTCTGGGGGGCTGGAAACACCATATATTTT
TRBV19	TRBJ2-1	.	once	CASSRSQGLLSSSYNEQFF	TGTGCCAGTAGTAGGTCCCAGGGCCTACTAAGCAGCTCCTACAATGAGCAGTTCTTC
TRBV18	TRBJ2-6	.	.	CTSSPSGANVLTF	TGTACCAGCTCACCTTCGGGGGCCAACGTCCTGACTTTC
TRBV6-1	TRBJ2-7	.	.	CASSEGQDSSEQYF	TGTGCCAGCAGTGAAGGACAAGACAGTTCCGAGCAGTACTTC
TRBV6-1	TRBJ2-7	.	.	CASSDRVSYEQYF	TGTGCCAGCAGTGACAGAGTCAGCTACGAGCAGTACTTC
TRBV15	TRBJ1-5	.	.	CATSRDVGYSNQPQHF	TGTGCCACCAGCAGAGATGTTGGTTATAGCAATCAGCCCCAGCATTTT
TRBV5-4	TRBJ2-3	TRBD2	.	CASSSWSSSGRDTQYF	TGTGCCAGCAGCTCCTGGTCCTCTAGCGGGAGAGATACGCAGTATTTT
TRBV6-1	TRBJ1-5	.	.	CASSGGGHNSQPQHF	TGTGCCAGCAGTGGTGGGGGACATAACAGTCAGCCCCAGCATTTT
TRBV9	TRBJ1-1	.	.	CASSPQVDRNTEAFF	TGTGCCAGCAGCCCACAGGTTGACCGGAACACTGAAGCTTTCTTT
TRBV18	TRBJ2-5	TRBD2	.	CASSPPGLALQETQYF	TGTGCCAGCTCACCTCCGGGACTAGCGCTGCAAGAGACCCAGTACTTC
TRBV28	TRBJ2-2	.	.	CASRVAGSNTGELFF	TGTGCCAGCAGGGTCGCAGGGTCGAACACCGGGGAGCTGTTTTTT
TRBV7-8	TRBJ2-1	.	.	CASRLTGTLGNEQFF	TGTGCCAGCAGGTTAACCGGGACTCTGGGCAATGAGCAGTTCTTC
TRBV6-7	TRBJ2-7	.	.	CASSSLGTILNEQYF	TGTGCCAGCAGTTCCCTGGGGACAATCCTAAACGAGCAGTACTTC
TRBV5-4	TRBJ1-6	TRBD1	.	CATSPRDRVGSPLHF	TGTGCCACCTCCCCCCGGGACAGGGTGGGTTCACCCCTCCACTTT
TRBV7-2	TRBJ2-3	TRBD2	.	CASSLVSLAGGDTQYF	TGTGCCAGCAGCTTAGTCAGCCTAGCGGGAGGAGATACGCAGTATTTT
TRBV7-6	TRBJ2-7	TRBD2	.	CASSLAPGGAYEQYF	TGTGCCAGCAGCTTAGCGCCGGGGGGAGCCTACGAGCAGTACTTC
TRBV7-2	TRBJ2-7	TRBD2	.	CASSLAGLAGVVSYEQYF	TGTGCCAGCAGCTTAGCGGGACTAGCGGGAGTAGTCTCCTACGAGCAGTACTTC
TRBV6-6	TRBJ2-3	.	.	CASSYALQTDTQYF	TGTGCCAGCAGTTACGCCCTTCAAACAGATACGCAGTATTTT
TRBV28	TRBJ2-7	.	.	CASSFGRRNYPSYEQYF	TGTGCCAGCAGTTTCGGTAGGAGAAATTATCCATCCTACGAGCAGTACTTC
TRBV11-2	TRBJ2-2	TRBD1	.	CASSLRGREGTGELFF	TGTGCCAGCAGCTTGAGGGGGCGCGAGGGGACCGGGGAGCTGTTTTTT
TRBV19	TRBJ2-3	.	.	CASSMSQGMGTDTQYF	TGTGCCAGTAGTATGTCGCAGGGTATGGGCACAGATACGCAGTATTTT
TRBV7-2	TRBJ2-7	TRBD1	.	CASSLGQGAYEQYF	TGTGCCAGCAGCTTAGGGCAGGGGGCATACGAGCAGTACTTC
TRBV5-1	TRBJ2-3	.	.	CASSLAGLAMDTQYF	TGCGCCAGCAGCTTGGCCGGTCTAGCGATGGATACGCAGTATTTT
TRBV6-1	TRBJ2-7	.	.	CASAPPGTSYEQYF	TGTGCCAGCGCCCCCCCAGGGACCTCCTACGAGCAGTACTTC
TRBV11-2	TRBJ1-5	.	many	CASSLGTGQPQHF	TGTGCCAGCAGCCTGGGCACAGGGCAGCCCCAGCATTTT
TRBV11-2	TRBJ2-7	TRBD1	.	CASSYRTGERNF	TGTGCCAGCAGCTACCGTACAGGGGAGAGGAACTTC
TRBV4-1	TRBJ1-5	.	once	CASSQEGGIGSNQPQHF	TGCGCCAGCAGCCAAGAAGGAGGGATCGGATCAAATCAGCCCCAGCATTTT
TRBV5-1	TRBJ1-5	.	.	CASSLGEQGGNQPQHF	TGCGCCAGCAGCTTGGGAGAGCAGGGAGGCAATCAGCCCCAGCATTTT
TRBV7-9	TRBJ2-1	.	.	CASSNYRHSADNEQFF	TGTGCCAGCAGCAATTACCGCCACTCGGCGGACAATGAGCAGTTCTTC
TRBV7-2	TRBJ2-3	TRBD2	.	CASSAGTSGSTDTQYF	TGTGCCAGCAGCGCCGGGACTAGCGGGAGCACAGATACGCAGTATTTT
TRBV28	TRBJ2-7	.	.	CASSLASSYEQYF	TGTGCCAGCAGTCTTGCGAGCTCCTACGAGCAGTACTTC
TRBV25-1	TRBJ2-3	.	.	CASSEDTAGDTQYF	TGTGCCAGCAGTGAAGACACGGCGGGAGATACGCAGTATTTT
TRBV7-8	TRBJ2-3	TRBD2	.	CASSMAGLASSTDTQYF	TGTGCCAGCAGCATGGCCGGACTAGCGTCTAGCACAGATACGCAGTATTTT
TRBV6-5	TRBJ1-6	TRBD1	.	CASSYQGARSPLHF	TGTGCCAGCAGTTACCAGGGGGCGAGGTCACCCCTCCACTTT
TRBV5-1	TRBJ2-5	.	.	CASSLVGETQYF	TGCGCCAGCAGCTTGGTTGGGGAGACCCAGTACTTC
TRBV29-1	TRBJ2-7	.	.	CSVETGLGEQYF	TGCAGCGTTGAAACAGGGCTTGGGGAGCAGTACTTC
TRBV27	TRBJ2-6	.	.	CASSSNSGWANVLTF	TGTGCCAGCAGTTCTAACAGTGGTTGGGCCAACGTCCTGACTTTC
TRBV5-1	TRBJ1-4	TRBD1	.	CASSSRQGNTNEKLFF	TGCGCCAGCAGCTCGAGACAGGGGAATACTAATGAAAAACTGTTTTTT